This T cell receptor beta chain was sequenced during a study of blood T cells in healthy people across ages. Only a few counts were recorded for this clonotype. Its antigen is still unknown. Trimming shortened V by 4 bases and J by 9 bases, and 17 bases separated the two germline ends. The CDR3 length is 14 residues. The germline V gene has CDR1 SGHRS and CDR2 YFSETQ. Study-wide findings and caveats: Naive T cell percentage showed a strong correlation with the diversity of TCR beta. Bulk PBMC profiling left naive and antigen-experienced comparisons inconclusive.

Russia was home to the donors, healthy Caucasian individuals aged about 6 to 90. Next came a second PCR, run for about 6 to 12 cycles, which used a sample-barcoded 5' primer along with a J-beta primer mix. TCRdb ran MiXCR on the 5' RACE reads and lists one entry per CDR3 protein. Of hundreds of thousands of distinct CDR3 sequences in the sample, 40% to 50% were seen once. The TCR originated in a man in his 60s in good health. Specimen: blood. The chain links TRBV5-1 to TRBJ2-1; tentatively, D is TRBD1 (5 bases). The CDR3 is CASSEPTAGLEQFF. DNA of the CDR3: TGCGCCAGCAGCGAGCCGACTGCAGGGCTTGAGCAGTTCTTC.